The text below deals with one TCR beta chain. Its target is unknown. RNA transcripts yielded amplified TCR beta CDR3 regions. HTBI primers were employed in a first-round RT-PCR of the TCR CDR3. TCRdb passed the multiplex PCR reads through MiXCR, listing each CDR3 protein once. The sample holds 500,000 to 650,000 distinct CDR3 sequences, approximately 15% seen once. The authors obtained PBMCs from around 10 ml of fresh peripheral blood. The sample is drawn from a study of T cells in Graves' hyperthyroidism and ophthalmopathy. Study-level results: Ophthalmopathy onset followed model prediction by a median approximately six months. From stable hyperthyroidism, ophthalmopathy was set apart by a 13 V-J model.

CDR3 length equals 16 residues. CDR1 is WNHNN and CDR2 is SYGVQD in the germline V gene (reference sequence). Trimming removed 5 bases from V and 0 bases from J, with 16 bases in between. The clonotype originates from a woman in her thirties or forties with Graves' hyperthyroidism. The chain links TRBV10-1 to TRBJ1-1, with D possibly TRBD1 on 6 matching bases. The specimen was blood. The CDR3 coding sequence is TGCGCCAGCAGTTTAAACCCCGGGACATTGAACACTGAAGCTTTCTTT. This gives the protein CASSLNPGTLNTEAFF.